Following are 16 T cell receptor beta chains from one sample sequenced in a study of tumor and adjacent non-tumor tissue in lung cancer (dated by TCRdb to 2017 to 2018). RNA was isolated from bulk unsorted tissue, and RNA quality was assessed with a NanoDrop ND-1000 and an Agilent 2100. The receptor library was made with multiplex PCR. Sequencing instrument: Illumina HiSeq 2500. TCRbeta libraries were built by three rounds of nested PCR using primers (Table S4), following protocols modified from ARM-PCR. TCRdb passed the public sequencing reads through fastp at Q25 and MiXCR, retaining productive beta sequences. Records with the same CDR3 protein are collapsed into one entry carrying the most frequent genes and DNA. In all, the sample holds 200,000 to 250,000 distinct CDR3 sequences, and over 55% of those were seen once. Almost 25% of the sample rests with the top ten. Material for sequencing was lung tumor tissue. The source of these receptors is a man between 60 and 75 years old with non-small cell lung cancer.

This clonotype was observed a single time. This may arise from a read error, as a much more abundant clone is one base away. The chain couples TRBV4-1 to TRBJ2-1; TRBD1 might be the D (6 bases). Trimming removed 1 base at V and 5 bases at J, with 9 bases between. This CDR3 has 14 amino acids. The germline V gene has CDR1 MGHRA and CDR2 YSYEKL. The CDR3 DNA is TGCGCCAGCAGCCAAGGGGACATAAACAATGAGCAGTTCTTC. Translated, it gives CASSQGDINNEQFF.

In its sample, this clonotype was seen a few times. This sequence joins TRBV10-2 and TRBJ1-2, with D unresolved. Per germline, CDR1 WSHSY and CDR2 SAAADI. The germline V and J ends were trimmed by 11 bases and 8 bases, with 24 bases remaining between them. CDR3 size: 14 residues. The CDR3: CAGKWRGQAGGYTF. The CDR3 bases are TGCGCCGGGAAGTGGCGGGGTCAAGCGGGGGGCTACACCTTC.

This chain joins TRBV21-1 and TRBJ1-1; TRBD1 was called by the table and not checked on the DNA. TRBV21-1 is a pseudogene locus. The CDR3 totals 17 residues. DNA for the CDR3: TGTGCCAGCAGCAAATTTTGGTACGGCGGGGGGAACACTGAAGCTTTCTTT. This codes for CASSKFWYGGGNTEAFF.

In this sample, this clonotype turned up a few times. The CDR3 does not end in the conserved phenylalanine or tryptophan, so this is likely a read error. The chain uses TRBV6-5 and TRBJ2-1, with TRBD2 matching over 9 bases. The CDR3 has 18 residues. Germline loops: CDR1 MNHEY, CDR2 SVGAGI. The CDR3 region has the DNA TGTGCCAGCACCGAGGGAGCGGGAGGACTTATTTCCCGCAATGAACAGTTCTCC. Amino acids: CASTEGAGGLISRNEQFS.

The chain carries TRBV20-1 and TRBJ1-2, with D possibly TRBD1 on 5 matching bases. This CDR3 spans 14 amino acids. Germline CDR1 DFQATT, CDR2 SNEGSKA (reference sequence). The CDR3 region has the DNA TGCAATACTAGAGGCCGGGGCAGAGGGTATGGCTACACCTTC. It encodes CNTRGRGRGYGYTF.

As for this clonotype: Compared with germline, one end of the junction differs, possibly owing to a read error. The rearrangement links TRBV6-2 or TRBV6-3 to TRBJ2-1; 8 nucleotides align to TRBD2. The CDR3 contains 15 residues. Germline CDR1 reads MNHEY; CDR2 reads SVGEGT. The DNA of the CDR3 is TGTGACAGCAGTTTCCTCGAGACTAGCGTCGATGAGCGGTTCTTC. It is translated as CDSSFLETSVDERFF.

This clonotype has a single count. The chain links TRBV6-1 to TRBJ1-5; possibly TRBD1 for D (5 bases). Germline V CDR1 and CDR2: MNHNS, SASEGT. There are 15 residues in the CDR3. V was pared by 7 bases and J by 6 bases, with 19 bases between. For the CDR3, the DNA is TGTGCCAGCATAACCCAGGCGGGGGTGGGTCAGCCCCAGCATTTT. Translated, it gives CASITQAGVGQPQHF.

A word on this clonotype: The junction and the germline gene differ at one end; a read error may be behind it. The chain carries TRBV29-1 and TRBJ2-3, with D perhaps TRBD2 (6 bases). This CDR3 is 15 amino acids long. The germline gives CDR1 SQVTM, CDR2 ANQGSEA. The CDR3, as DNA: TGTAGCTTTGTAATTCTAGCAGGAGGGACAGATACGCAGTATTTT. As protein: CSFVILAGGTDTQYF.

This clonotype was detected only a few times. This chain connects TRBV4-2 to TRBJ2-3, with 10 bases aligning to TRBD2. V lost 2 bases to trimming and J lost 4 bases; unmatched junction nucleotides: 6. From germline, CDR1 is LGHNA and CDR2 YNFKEQ. The CDR3 runs 16 residues. The chain's CDR3 is CASSQSGGAGADTQYF. CDR3 coding DNA: TGTGCCAGCAGCCAAAGCGGGGGGGCCGGGGCAGATACGCAGTATTTT.

Regarding this clonotype: One end of the junction does not line up with germline, which may come from a read error. The rearrangement links TRBV20-1 to TRBJ2-3, with 10 bases that match TRBD2. Germline loops: CDR1 DFQATT, CDR2 SNEGSKA (reference sequence). The CDR3 loop spans 15 amino acids. The CDR3 DNA follows: TGCAGTGCTAGGGGTCAACTAGCGGGGACAGGTACGCAGTATTTT. It specifies CSARGQLAGTGTQYF.

With respect to this clonotype: The junction departs from the called germline gene at one end, perhaps through a read error. This sequence joins TRBV6-1 and TRBJ1-1; the D is unclear. CDR3 length: 13 amino acids. Germline V CDR1 and CDR2: MNHNS, SASEGT. CDR3 sequence reads: CASSEDSNIEAFF. The DNA for the CDR3 is TGTGCCAGCAGTGAGGATAGCAACATTGAAGCTTTCTTT.

In this sample, this clonotype turned up many times. The rearrangement uses TRBV20-1 and TRBJ1-5, with D tentatively TRBD1 (5 bases). This CDR3 region has 16 residues. Germline-derived CDR1 and CDR2 are DFQATT and SNEGSKA (reference sequence). The V end lost 0 bases, the J end lost 3 bases, and 15 bases lay between the germline ends. The CDR3 nucleotides read TGCAGTGCTAGAGAGAAGAAAGGGACGAACAATCAGCCCCAGCATTTT. Protein: CSAREKKGTNNQPQHF.

This clonotype was counted between two and nine times. CDR3 DNA: TGTGCCAGCAGTCTTAGACTAGCGGGAGGATCCTACAATGAGCAGTTCTTC. Translating gives CASSLRLAGGSYNEQFF. The chain has TRBV12-3 or TRBV12-4 and TRBJ2-1, with 13 nucleotides matching TRBD2. The ends lost 5 bases at V and 1 base at J; junction bases unmatched: 5. This CDR3 has 17 amino acids.

The CDR3 bases are TGCAGTGCTGGAAGGGTAGGGATCACTGAAGCTTTCTTT. Amino acids: CSAGRVGITEAFF. The rearrangement uses TRBV20-1 and TRBJ1-1; no clear D gene. Trimming stripped 5 bases from V and 4 bases from J, with 14 bases between. Germline CDR1 and CDR2: DFQATT and SNEGSKA (reference sequence). The CDR3 is made up of 13 amino acids.

The chain combines TRBV7-8 with TRBJ2-1; D assignment may be TRBD1 or TRBD2 (5 bases each). V was pared by 5 bases and J by 10 bases, with 15 bases between. Germline V gives CDR1 SGHVS, CDR2 FQNEAQ. The CDR3 contains 13 residues. The DNA for the CDR3 is TGTGCCAGCAGCAACGCCTCATGGGGGGAGCAGTTCTTC. Translating gives CASSNASWGEQFF.

On this clonotype itself: A much larger clonotype is one base distant, so this may be a read error. The V call is TRBV12-3 or TRBV12-4, the J call TRBJ2-3, with 8 bases identical to TRBD1. This CDR3 is 18 amino acids long. In DNA form, the CDR3 reads TGTGCCTGCAGTCAAACCCGTCGCAGGACAGGGAGCACAGATACGCAGTATTTT. Its translation: CACSQTRRRTGSTDTQYF.